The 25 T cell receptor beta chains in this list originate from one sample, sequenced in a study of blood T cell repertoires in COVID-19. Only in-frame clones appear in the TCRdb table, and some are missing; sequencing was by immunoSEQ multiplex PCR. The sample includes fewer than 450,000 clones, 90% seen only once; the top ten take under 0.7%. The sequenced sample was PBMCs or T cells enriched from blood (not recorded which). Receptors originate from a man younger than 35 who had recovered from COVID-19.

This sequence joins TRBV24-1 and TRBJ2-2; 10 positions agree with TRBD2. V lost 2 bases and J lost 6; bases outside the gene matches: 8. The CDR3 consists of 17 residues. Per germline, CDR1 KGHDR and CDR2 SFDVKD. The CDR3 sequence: CATSDSLAGVRAGELFF. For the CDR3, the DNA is TGTGCCACCAGTGATTCCCTAGCGGGAGTTCGGGCCGGGGAGCTGTTTTTT.

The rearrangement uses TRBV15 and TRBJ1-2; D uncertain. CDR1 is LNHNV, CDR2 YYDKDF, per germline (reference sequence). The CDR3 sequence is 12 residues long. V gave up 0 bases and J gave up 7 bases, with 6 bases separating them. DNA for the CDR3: TGTGCCACCAGCAGAGATCAGGTTGGCTACACCTTC. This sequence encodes CATSRDQVGYTF. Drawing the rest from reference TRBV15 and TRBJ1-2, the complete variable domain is DAMVIQNPRYQVTQFGKPVTLSCSQTLNHNVMYWYQQKSSQAPKLLFHYYDKDFNNEADTPDNFQSRRPNTSFCFLDIRSPGLGDTAMYLCATSRDQVGYTFGSGTRLTVV.

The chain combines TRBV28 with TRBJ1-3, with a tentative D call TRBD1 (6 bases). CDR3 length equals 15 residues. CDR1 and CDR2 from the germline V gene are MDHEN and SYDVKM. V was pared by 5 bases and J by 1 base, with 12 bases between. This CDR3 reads CASSDYTGSGNTIYF. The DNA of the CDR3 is TGTGCCAGCAGTGACTATACAGGGTCTGGAAACACCATATATTTT.

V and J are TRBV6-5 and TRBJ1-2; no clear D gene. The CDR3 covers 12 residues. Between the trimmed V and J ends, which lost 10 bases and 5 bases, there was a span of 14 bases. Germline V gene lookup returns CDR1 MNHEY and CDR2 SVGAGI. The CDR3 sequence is CANQDGRYGYTF. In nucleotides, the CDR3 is TGTGCCAACCAGGACGGGAGATATGGCTACACCTTC.

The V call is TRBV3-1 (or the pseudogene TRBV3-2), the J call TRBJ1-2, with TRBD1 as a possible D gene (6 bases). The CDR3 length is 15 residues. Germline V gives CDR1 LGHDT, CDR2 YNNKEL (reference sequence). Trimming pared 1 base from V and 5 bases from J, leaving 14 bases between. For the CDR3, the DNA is TGTGCCAGCAGCCAAGCCAACAGGGAAGGGTATGGCTACACCTTC. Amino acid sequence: CASSQANREGYGYTF.

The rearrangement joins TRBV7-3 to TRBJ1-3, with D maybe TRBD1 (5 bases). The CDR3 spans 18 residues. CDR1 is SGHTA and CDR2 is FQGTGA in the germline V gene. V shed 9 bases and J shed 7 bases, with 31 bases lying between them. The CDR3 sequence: CARGHGPRDNSARNTIYF. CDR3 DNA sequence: TGTGCCAGAGGCCACGGGCCCAGGGATAACTCGGCTCGCAACACCATATATTTT.

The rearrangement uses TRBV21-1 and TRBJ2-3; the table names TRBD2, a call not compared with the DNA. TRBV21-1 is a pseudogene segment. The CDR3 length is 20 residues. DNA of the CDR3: TGTGCCAGCAGCAAGGAGGCTAGCGGGAGAAACCCTATGAGCACAGATACGCAGTATTTT. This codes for CASSKEASGRNPMSTDTQYF.

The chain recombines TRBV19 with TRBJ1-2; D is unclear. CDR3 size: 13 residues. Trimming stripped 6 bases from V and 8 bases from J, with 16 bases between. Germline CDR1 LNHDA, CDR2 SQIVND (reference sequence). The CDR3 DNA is TGTGCCAGTAGACCCTCCGGGAGCAGGGGCTACACCTTC. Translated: CASRPSGSRGYTF.

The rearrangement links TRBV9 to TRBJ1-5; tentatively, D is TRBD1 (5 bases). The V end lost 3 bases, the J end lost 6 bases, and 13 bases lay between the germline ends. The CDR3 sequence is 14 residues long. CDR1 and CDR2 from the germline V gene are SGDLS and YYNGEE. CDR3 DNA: TGTGCCAGCAGCGCGTCAGGGAACAGTCAGCCCCAGCATTTT. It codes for CASSASGNSQPQHF.

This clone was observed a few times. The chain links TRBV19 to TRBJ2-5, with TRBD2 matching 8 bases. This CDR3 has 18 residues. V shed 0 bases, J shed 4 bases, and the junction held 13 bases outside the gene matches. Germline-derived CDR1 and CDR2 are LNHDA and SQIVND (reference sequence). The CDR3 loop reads CASSIDTGSSGSRETQYF. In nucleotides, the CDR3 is TGTGCCAGTAGTATAGATACAGGATCGAGCGGGAGCAGAGAGACCCAGTACTTC.

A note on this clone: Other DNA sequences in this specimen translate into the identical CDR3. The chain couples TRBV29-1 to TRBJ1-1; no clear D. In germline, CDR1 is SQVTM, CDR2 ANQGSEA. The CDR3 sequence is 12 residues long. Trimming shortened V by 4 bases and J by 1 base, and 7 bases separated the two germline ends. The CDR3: CSVVRGNTEAFF. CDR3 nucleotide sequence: TGCAGCGTTGTACGAGGGAACACTGAAGCTTTCTTT.

CDR3 in DNA: TGTGCCAGCAGTGAACATTTCGGGGGGGGCTACACCTTC. Encoded protein: CASSEHFGGGYTF. The rearrangement links TRBV6-1 to TRBJ1-2, with D possibly being TRBD1 (5 bases). Germline assignment: CDR1 MNHNS and CDR2 SASEGT. The CDR3 totals 13 residues. Trimming shortened V by 2 bases and J by 8 bases, and 12 bases separated the two germline ends.

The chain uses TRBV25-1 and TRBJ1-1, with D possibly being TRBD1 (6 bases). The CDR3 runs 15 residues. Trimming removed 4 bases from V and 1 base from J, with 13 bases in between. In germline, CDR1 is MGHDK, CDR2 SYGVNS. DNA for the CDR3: TGTGCCAGCAGTGGTTCCGGGACACAGAACACTGAAGCTTTCTTT. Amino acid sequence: CASSGSGTQNTEAFF.

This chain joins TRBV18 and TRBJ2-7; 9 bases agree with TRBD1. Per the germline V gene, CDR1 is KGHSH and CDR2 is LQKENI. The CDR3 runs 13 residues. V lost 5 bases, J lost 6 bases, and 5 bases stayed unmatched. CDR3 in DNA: TGTGCCAGCTCATTTGGACAGGGGCCCGAGCAGTACTTC. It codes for CASSFGQGPEQYF.

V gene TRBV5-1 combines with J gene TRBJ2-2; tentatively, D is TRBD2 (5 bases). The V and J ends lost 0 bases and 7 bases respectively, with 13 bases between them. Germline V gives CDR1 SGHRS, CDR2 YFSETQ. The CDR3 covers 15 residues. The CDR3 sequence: CASSLVSPRDGELFF. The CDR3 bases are TGCGCCAGCAGCTTGGTATCTCCCCGGGACGGGGAGCTGTTTTTT.

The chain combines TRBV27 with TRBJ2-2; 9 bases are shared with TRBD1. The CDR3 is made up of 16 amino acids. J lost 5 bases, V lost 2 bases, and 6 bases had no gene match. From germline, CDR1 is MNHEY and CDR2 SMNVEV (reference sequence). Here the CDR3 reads CASSLSGTGYTGELFF. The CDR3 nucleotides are TGTGCCAGCAGTTTAAGCGGGACAGGGTATACCGGGGAGCTGTTTTTT.

The CDR3 here is CSVTTGGSTEAFF. CDR3 nucleotides: TGCAGCGTTACAACAGGGGGCAGTACTGAAGCTTTCTTT. The V and J genes are TRBV29-1 and TRBJ1-1, with TRBD1 matching 9 bases. The CDR3 is made up of 13 amino acids. Trimming cost V 5 bases and J 5 bases; bases outside gene matches: 6. Per germline, CDR1 SQVTM and CDR2 ANQGSEA.

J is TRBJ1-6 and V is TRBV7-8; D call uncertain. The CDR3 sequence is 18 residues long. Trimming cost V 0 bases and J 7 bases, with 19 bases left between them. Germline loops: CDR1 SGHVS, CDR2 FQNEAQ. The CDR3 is CASSLASTAAVTNSPLHF. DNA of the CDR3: TGTGCCAGCAGCTTAGCGTCGACGGCGGCAGTCACCAATTCACCCCTCCACTTT.

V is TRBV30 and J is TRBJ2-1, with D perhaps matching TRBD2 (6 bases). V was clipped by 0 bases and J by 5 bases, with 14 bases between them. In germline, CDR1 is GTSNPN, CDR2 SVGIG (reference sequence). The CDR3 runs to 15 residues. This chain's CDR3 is CAWSVGLALNNEQFF. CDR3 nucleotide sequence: TGTGCCTGGAGTGTGGGGCTAGCGCTAAACAATGAGCAGTTCTTC. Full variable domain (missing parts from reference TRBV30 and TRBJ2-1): SQTIHQWPATLVQPVGSPLSLECTVEGTSNPNLYWYRQAAGRGLQLLFYSVGIGQISSEVPQNLSASRPQDRQFILSSKKLLLSDSGFYLCAWSVGLALNNEQFFGPGTRLTVL.

The CDR3 DNA reads TGCGCCAGCAGACCCGGACTAGCGGGGGGGAGTTCGGGGCACGAGCAGTACTTC. This translates into CASRPGLAGGSSGHEQYF. The rearrangement uses TRBV5-1 and TRBJ2-7, with TRBD2 matching 15 bases. The germline V gene has CDR1 SGHRS and CDR2 YFSETQ. Germline trimming cut 5 bases from V and 5 bases from J; bases unmatched to any gene: 14. The CDR3 covers 18 residues.

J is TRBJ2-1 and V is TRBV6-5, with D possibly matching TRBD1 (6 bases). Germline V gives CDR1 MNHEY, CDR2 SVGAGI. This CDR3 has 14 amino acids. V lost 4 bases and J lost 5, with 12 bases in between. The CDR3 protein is CASSWGSGDNEQFF. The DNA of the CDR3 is TGTGCCAGCAGTTGGGGGTCAGGGGACAATGAGCAGTTCTTC.

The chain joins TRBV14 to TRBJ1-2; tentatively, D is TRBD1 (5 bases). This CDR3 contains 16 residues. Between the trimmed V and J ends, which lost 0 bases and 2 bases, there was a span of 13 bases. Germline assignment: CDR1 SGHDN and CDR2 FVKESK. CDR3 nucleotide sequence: TGTGCCAGCAGCCAAGATCAGGGTAGTTGGAACTATGGCTACACCTTC. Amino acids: CASSQDQGSWNYGYTF.

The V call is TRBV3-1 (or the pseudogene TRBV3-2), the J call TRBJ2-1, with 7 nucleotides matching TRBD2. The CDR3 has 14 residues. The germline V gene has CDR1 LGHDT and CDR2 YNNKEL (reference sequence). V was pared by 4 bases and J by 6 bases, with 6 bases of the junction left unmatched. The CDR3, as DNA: TGTGCCAGCAGCCGGAGGGCTAGCGGCAATGAGCAGTTCTTC. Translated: CASSRRASGNEQFF.

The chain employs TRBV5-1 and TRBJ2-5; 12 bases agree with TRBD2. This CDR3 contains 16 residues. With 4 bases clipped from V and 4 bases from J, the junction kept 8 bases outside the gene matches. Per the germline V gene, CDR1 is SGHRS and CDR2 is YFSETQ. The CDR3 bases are TGCGCCAGCAGCCCTGTTCCTAGCGGGGGGGCAGAGACCCAGTACTTC. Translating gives CASSPVPSGGAETQYF.

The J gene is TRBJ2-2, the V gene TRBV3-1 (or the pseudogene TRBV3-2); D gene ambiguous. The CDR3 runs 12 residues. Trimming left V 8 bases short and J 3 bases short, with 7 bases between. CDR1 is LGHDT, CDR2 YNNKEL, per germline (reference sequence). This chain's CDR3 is CASESYTGELFF. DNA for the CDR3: TGTGCCAGCGAAAGCTACACCGGGGAGCTGTTTTTT.